This T cell receptor (beta chain) was retrieved from a study of blood T cell repertoires in COVID-19. Study in general: The United States, Italy and Spain provided the acute and convalescent COVID-19 samples.

Trimming took 4 bases from V and 5 from J, leaving 18 bases between them. This CDR3 is 15 amino acids long. Germline values: CDR1 LGHDT, CDR2 YNNKEL (reference sequence). In the original analysis: Researchers report that nucleated cell counts were estimated from reference gene primer amplification. The method was immunoSEQ multiplex PCR; TCRdb's version includes in-frame clones alone and lacks a portion of them. V and J calls and clone size are copied from that table; D and trimming were computed from the DNA. The data show roughly 120,000 clones, with 88% seen just once and about 3.5% held by the top ten.

The sequence was collected from a woman between 45 and 65 years old with acute or convalescent COVID-19. The chain recombines TRBV3-1 (or the pseudogene TRBV3-2) with TRBJ2-7; D is possibly TRBD1 (6 bases). The source material was peripheral blood. DNA of the CDR3: TGTGCCAGCAGCCCTTCACGGTGGGACACCCACGAGCAGTACTTC. It translates to CASSPSRWDTHEQYF.